These 30 T cell receptor beta chains were sequenced from one sample in a study of T cell changes during pregnancy in multiple sclerosis. Assay used: immunoSEQ multiplex PCR; TCRdb lists only in-frame clones, some missing. The sample consists of about 58,000 clones, less than 95% of them appearing once. Source: CD4+ T cells from peripheral blood mononuclear cells, taken after pregnancy. Source of these receptors: a female donor in good health, enrolled as a control in a pregnancy study.

The chain's CDR3 is CASSSGLDYEQYF. For the CDR3, the DNA is TGCGCCAGCAGTTCGGGACTCGACTACGAGCAGTACTTC. The chain is built from TRBV5-1 and TRBJ2-7; D is possibly TRBD2 (6 bases). Deletions cut 5 bases from V and 3 bases from J, with 12 bases between. In germline, CDR1 is SGHRS, CDR2 YFSETQ. There are 13 residues in the CDR3.

This chain joins TRBV7-3 and TRBJ2-2, with 7 bases lining up with TRBD1. Trimming removed 5 bases from V and 3 bases from J; junction bases left unmatched: 12. This CDR3 comprises 17 residues. CDR1 is SGHTA and CDR2 is FQGTGA in the germline V gene. The CDR3 sequence: CASSPKTGTVHTGELFF. CDR3 in DNA: TGTGCCAGCAGCCCCAAAACCGGGACAGTGCACACCGGGGAGCTGTTTTTT.

V usage is TRBV30 and J usage is TRBJ2-7, with 13 bases that match TRBD2. Germline V CDR1 and CDR2: GTSNPN, SVGIG (reference sequence). J lost 3 bases, V lost 3 bases, and 14 bases had no gene match. The CDR3 is made up of 18 amino acids. The chain's CDR3 is CAWRGPGTSGERYYEQYF. In DNA, the CDR3 is TGTGCCTGGAGGGGTCCCGGGACTAGCGGGGAACGTTACTACGAGCAGTACTTC.

This chain uses TRBV7-3 with TRBJ2-6; 8 bases line up with TRBD1. From germline, CDR1 is SGHTA and CDR2 FQGTGA. The V gene end was trimmed by 5 bases and the J gene end by 1 base; junction bases not matched to a gene: 4. The CDR3 length is 16 residues. DNA of the CDR3: TGTGCCAGCAGCGCGAACAGGGGGTCTGGGGCCAACGTCCTGACTTTC. Translated: CASSANRGSGANVLTF.

The DNA for the CDR3 is TGTGCCAGCAGCTCCAGCGGGGTTAGCACAGATACGCAGTATTTT. Amino acid sequence: CASSSSGVSTDTQYF. V is TRBV7-9 and J is TRBJ2-3, with 7 positions matching TRBD2. The V gene's germline CDR1 is SEHNR and CDR2 FQNEAQ (reference sequence). This CDR3 is built from 15 residues. V trimming: 4 bases; J trimming: 0 bases; junction bases outside the gene matches: 4.

The chain recombines TRBV4-3 with TRBJ2-3; 10 bases agree with TRBD2. V shed 3 bases and J 9 bases; nucleotides not matched to a gene: 3. Germline loops: CDR1 LGHNA, CDR2 YSLEER. This CDR3 is 13 amino acids long. The CDR3 DNA reads TGCGCCAGCAGCCATTTGACTAGCGGGACGCAGTATTTT. This translates into CASSHLTSGTQYF.

The rearrangement joins TRBV7-9 to TRBJ1-1, with D maybe TRBD1 (5 bases). The CDR3 extends over 14 amino acids. In germline, CDR1 is SEHNR, CDR2 FQNEAQ (reference sequence). Deletions cut 1 base from V and 7 bases from J, with 13 bases between. The CDR3 coding sequence is TGTGCCAGCAGCTTAGTAGACCTAGGGGTTGAAGCTTTCTTT. It specifies CASSLVDLGVEAFF.

CDR3 coding DNA: TGTGCCAGCAGCTTAGGGACAGGGATGAGCTATGGCTACACCTTC. Translating it yields CASSLGTGMSYGYTF. The chain couples TRBV7-2 to TRBJ1-2; 8 bases align to TRBD1. The V segment lost 1 base and the J segment 4 bases; nucleotides outside the gene matches: 5. CDR3 length equals 15 residues. Germline V gene lookup returns CDR1 SGHTA and CDR2 FQGNSA.

This clone has just one count. This sequence joins TRBV4-1 and TRBJ1-2, with D unclear. Trimming took 6 bases from V and 0 from J, leaving 11 bases between them. The V gene's germline CDR1 is MGHRA and CDR2 YSYEKL. The CDR3 loop spans 14 amino acids. In DNA, the CDR3 is TGCGCCAGCAGGGGCTTTCAGTCTAACTATGGCTACACCTTC. This encodes CASRGFQSNYGYTF.

The chain recombines TRBV15 with TRBJ2-3, with 7 bases aligning to TRBD2. The CDR3 has 18 residues. V lost 4 bases to trimming and J lost 1 base; unmatched junction nucleotides: 14. Per the germline V gene, CDR1 is LNHNV and CDR2 is YYDKDF (reference sequence). The CDR3 DNA reads as TGTGCCACCAGCACTATCCCCAGGACTAGTCAGGGCACAGATACGCAGTATTTT. This sequence encodes CATSTIPRTSQGTDTQYF.

The rearrangement uses TRBV7-2 and TRBJ1-6, with D unclear. Germline V gives CDR1 SGHTA, CDR2 FQGNSA. The V end lost 6 bases, the J end lost 7 bases, and 10 bases lay between the germline ends. This CDR3 is 13 amino acids long. The CDR3 nucleotides read TGTGCCAGCAGGGGTACGAGGAATTCACCCCTCCACTTT. Protein product: CASRGTRNSPLHF. Variable domain in full (rest from reference TRBV7-2 and TRBJ1-6): GAGVSQSPSNKVTEKGKDVELRCDPISGHTALYWYRQSLGQGLEFLIYFQGNSAPDKSGLPSDRFSAERTGGSVSTLTIQRTQQEDSAVYLCASRGTRNSPLHFGNGTRLTVT.

V and J are TRBV25-1 and TRBJ2-3; D might be TRBD1 (5 bases). Germline assignment: CDR1 MGHDK and CDR2 SYGVNS. CDR3 length: 13 amino acids. The V and J ends lost 5 bases and 3 bases respectively, with 9 bases between them. The chain's CDR3 is CASSRQGTDTQYF. The CDR3 nucleotides are TGTGCCAGCAGTCGGCAGGGTACAGATACGCAGTATTTT.

V and J are TRBV5-1 and TRBJ2-7; D is possibly TRBD2 (6 bases). Germline V gene lookup returns CDR1 SGHRS and CDR2 YFSETQ. The CDR3 is 14 residues long. The V and J ends lost 0 bases and 3 bases respectively, with 10 bases between them. CDR3 in amino acids: CASSLVSGVYEQYF. The CDR3 nucleotides read TGCGCCAGCAGCTTGGTTTCGGGGGTCTACGAGCAGTACTTC.

The table lists this clone with a count of one. This chain connects TRBV27 to TRBJ2-7; 9 bases are shared with TRBD1. V shed 8 bases and J 2 bases; nucleotides not matched to a gene: 13. CDR3 length: 16 amino acids. Germline loops: CDR1 MNHEY, CDR2 SMNVEV (reference sequence). CDR3 DNA sequence: TGTGCCAGCGTTGTCTTCGGGACAGGGACTACCTACGAGCAGTACTTC. Its protein is CASVVFGTGTTYEQYF.

The chain recombines TRBV4-2 with TRBJ2-3; 11 bases are a match to TRBD2. This CDR3 spans 17 amino acids. Germline loops: CDR1 LGHNA, CDR2 YNFKEQ. The junction had 10 bases not matched to a gene; V was cut back by 5 bases and J by 3 bases. CDR3 sequence reads: CASSIHQVAGGTDTQYF. The CDR3 DNA is TGTGCCAGCAGCATCCACCAGGTAGCGGGGGGGACAGATACGCAGTATTTT.

The chain joins TRBV7-2 to TRBJ2-1, with 8 bases aligning to TRBD2. The CDR3 has 16 residues. From germline, CDR1 is SGHTA and CDR2 FQGNSA. V lost 4 bases to trimming and J lost 4 bases; unmatched junction nucleotides: 9. The CDR3 bases are TGTGCCAGCAGCTATCGACCCGGGACTAGGTACAATGAGCAGTTCTTC. It specifies CASSYRPGTRYNEQFF. The whole variable domain, filled in from reference TRBV7-2 and TRBJ2-1, reads GAGVSQSPSNKVTEKGKDVELRCDPISGHTALYWYRQSLGQGLEFLIYFQGNSAPDKSGLPSDRFSAERTGGSVSTLTIQRTQQEDSAVYLCASSYRPGTRYNEQFFGPGTRLTVL.

This chain links TRBV19 with TRBJ1-5; unclear D gene. The V end was cut by 5 bases, the J end by 4 bases, with 15 bases between. Germline assignment: CDR1 LNHDA and CDR2 SQIVND (reference sequence). The CDR3 covers 15 residues. The CDR3, as DNA: TGTGCCAGTAGTCCCTCGGGTCCGATTAATCAGCCCCAGCATTTT. This encodes CASSPSGPINQPQHF.

This chain connects TRBV5-5 to TRBJ2-2; the D is unclear. The CDR3 spans 14 residues. Germline V CDR1 and CDR2: SGHKS, YYEKEE (reference sequence). The ends were cut back, 0 bases at V and 4 bases at J, with 7 bases in the middle. CDR3 in amino acids: CASSLAVLTGELFF. CDR3 in DNA: TGTGCCAGCAGCTTGGCCGTTCTCACCGGGGAGCTGTTTTTT.

This clone was counted a single time. The chain is built from TRBV30 and TRBJ1-5, with D perhaps TRBD1 (5 bases). CDR3 size: 13 residues. Trimming pared 1 base from V and 4 bases from J, leaving 8 bases between. Germline V gene data show CDR1 as GTSNPN and CDR2 as SVGIG (reference sequence). Here the CDR3 reads CAWSAGGNQPQHF. The DNA for the CDR3 is TGTGCCTGGAGTGCTGGGGGGAATCAGCCCCAGCATTTT.

The V gene is TRBV5-5, the J gene TRBJ1-6, with D maybe TRBD1 (6 bases). The germline V gene encodes CDR1 SGHKS and CDR2 YYEKEE (reference sequence). The CDR3 runs 14 residues. V was clipped by 4 bases and J by 8 bases, with 13 bases between them. CDR3 nucleotide sequence: TGTGCCAGCAGCGCCCGGGACACATATTCACCCCTCCACTTT. Translation gives CASSARDTYSPLHF. Supplemented by reference TRBV5-5 and TRBJ1-6, the full variable domain reads DAGVTQSPTHLIKTRGQQVTLRCSPISGHKSVSWYQQVLGQGPQFIFQYYEKEERGRGNFPDRFSARQFPNYSSELNVNALLLGDSALYLCASSARDTYSPLHFGNGTRLTVT.

The chain uses TRBV5-6 and TRBJ2-5, with no clear D. This CDR3 has 14 amino acids. The germline V gene encodes CDR1 SGHDT and CDR2 YYEEEE. Trimming cost V 0 bases and J 1 base, with 7 bases left between them. CDR3 sequence reads: CASSLASGQETQYF. Here the CDR3 DNA reads TGTGCCAGCAGCTTGGCGTCAGGCCAAGAGACCCAGTACTTC.

The V gene is TRBV2, the J gene TRBJ1-5, with 8 positions matching TRBD1. CDR1 and CDR2 (germline): SNHLY, FYNNEI. This CDR3 is built from 16 residues. Trimming took 4 bases from V and 6 from J; bases not matched to a gene: 11. The CDR3 bases are TGTGCCAGCAGTGTCCGCTACGGACAGGGAGGTCAGCCCCAGCATTTT. Its protein product is CASSVRYGQGGQPQHF. Using reference TRBV2 and TRBJ1-5 for the parts outside the CDR3, the full variable domain is EPEVTQTPSHQVTQMGQEVILRCVPISNHLYFYWYRQILGQKVEFLVSFYNNEISEKSEIFDDQFSVERPDGSNFTLKIRSTKLEDSAMYFCASSVRYGQGGQPQHFGDGTRLSIL.

The chain recombines TRBV7-2 with TRBJ1-2; 8 bases align to TRBD1. J was trimmed by 3 bases and V by 3 bases; bases with no gene match: 3. The CDR3 contains 14 residues. Germline-derived CDR1 and CDR2 are SGHTA and FQGNSA. CDR3: CASSFAGGYYGYTF. Here the CDR3 DNA reads TGTGCCAGCAGCTTTGCAGGGGGCTACTATGGCTACACCTTC.

The chain has TRBV5-4 and TRBJ1-6; D perhaps matches TRBD1 (6 bases). Germline-derived CDR1 and CDR2 are SGHNT and YYREEE (reference sequence). This CDR3 spans 17 amino acids. The V end was cut by 2 bases, the J end by 7 bases, with 19 bases between. CDR3 nucleotide sequence: TGTGCCAGCAGCTTTTCCCCGGGACACCTAAGAAATTCACCCCTCCACTTT. Translation: CASSFSPGHLRNSPLHF.

This CDR3 is CASSPGTRSPLHF. The CDR3 coding sequence is TGTGCCAGCAGCCCCGGGACACGGTCGCCCCTCCACTTT. J is TRBJ1-6 and V is TRBV6-5; tentatively, D is TRBD1 (6 bases). Trimming pared 6 bases from V and 13 bases from J, leaving 16 bases between. The germline V gene has CDR1 MNHEY and CDR2 SVGAGI. The CDR3 has 13 residues.

This chain joins TRBV30 and TRBJ2-7, with 8 bases identical to TRBD1. Germline assignment: CDR1 GTSNPN and CDR2 SVGIG (reference sequence). Trimming at V came to 2 bases and at J to 3 bases, leaving 6 bases not matched to a gene. This CDR3 region has 14 residues. In nucleotides, the CDR3 is TGTGCCTGGAGTCTCGGCAGGGGGCACTACGAGCAGTACTTC. Translated, it gives CAWSLGRGHYEQYF. Together with reference TRBV30 and TRBJ2-7, the CDR3 gives the full variable domain: SQTIHQWPATLVQPVGSPLSLECTVEGTSNPNLYWYRQAAGRGLQLLFYSVGIGQISSEVPQNLSASRPQDRQFILSSKKLLLSDSGFYLCAWSLGRGHYEQYFGPGTRLTVT.

The chain joins TRBV4-1 to TRBJ2-3, with 10 bases aligning to TRBD2. The junction had 8 bases not matched to a gene; V was cut back by 3 bases and J by 2 bases. The V gene's germline CDR1 is MGHRA and CDR2 YSYEKL. The CDR3 totals 17 residues. The CDR3 DNA sequence: TGCGCCAGCAGCCAGGTCTTTAGCGGGGGGTACACAGATACGCAGTATTTT. Translated, it gives CASSQVFSGGYTDTQYF.

CDR3 sequence: CASAVLGGGQYEQYF. For the CDR3, the DNA is TGTGCCAGCGCGGTGCTCGGCGGGGGGCAGTACGAGCAGTACTTC. The chain couples TRBV6-7 to TRBJ2-7, with TRBD2 identical over 8 bases. TRBV6-7 is classed as an ORF, of uncertain function. This CDR3 region has 15 residues. Trimming removed 8 bases from V and 4 bases from J; junction bases left unmatched: 13.

The V call is TRBV10-1, the J call TRBJ1-2, with TRBD1 matching 9 bases. J lost 3 bases, V lost 6 bases, and 17 bases had no gene match. The germline V gene encodes CDR1 WNHNN and CDR2 SYGVQD (reference sequence). The CDR3 loop spans 18 amino acids. The CDR3: CASSQTGGGIPIYYGYTF. In nucleotides, the CDR3 is TGCGCCAGCAGCCAAACAGGGGGCGGAATCCCAATTTACTATGGCTACACCTTC.

The V gene is TRBV14, the J gene TRBJ1-3; no clear D. CDR1 SGHDN and CDR2 FVKESK come from the germline V gene. V was cut by 4 bases and J by 2 bases, with 9 bases left in between. The CDR3 totals 14 residues. The CDR3 region is CASSPLGPGNTIYF. The CDR3 region has the DNA TGTGCCAGCAGCCCTCTGGGCCCTGGAAACACCATATATTTT.